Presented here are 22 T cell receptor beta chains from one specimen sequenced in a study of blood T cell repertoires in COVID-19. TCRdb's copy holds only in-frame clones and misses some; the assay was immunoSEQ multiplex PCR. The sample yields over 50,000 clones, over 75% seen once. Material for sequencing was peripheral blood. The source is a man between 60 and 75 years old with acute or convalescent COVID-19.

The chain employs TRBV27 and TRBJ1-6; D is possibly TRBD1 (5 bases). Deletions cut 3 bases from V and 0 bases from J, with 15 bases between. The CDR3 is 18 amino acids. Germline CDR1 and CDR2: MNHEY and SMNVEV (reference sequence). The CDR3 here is CASSLTTALPSYNSPLHF. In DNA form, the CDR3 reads TGTGCCAGCAGTTTGACGACAGCCTTACCCTCCTATAATTCACCCCTCCACTTT.

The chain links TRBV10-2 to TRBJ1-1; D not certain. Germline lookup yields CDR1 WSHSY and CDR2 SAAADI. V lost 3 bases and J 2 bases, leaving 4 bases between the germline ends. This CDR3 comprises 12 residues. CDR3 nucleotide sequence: TGCGCCAGCAGTGACAGTAACACTGAAGCTTTCTTT. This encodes CASSDSNTEAFF.

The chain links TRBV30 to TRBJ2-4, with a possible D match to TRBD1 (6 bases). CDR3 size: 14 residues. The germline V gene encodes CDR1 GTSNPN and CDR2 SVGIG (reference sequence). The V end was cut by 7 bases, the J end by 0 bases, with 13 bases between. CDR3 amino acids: CAFSWGQAKNIQYF. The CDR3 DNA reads TGTGCCTTTAGTTGGGGACAAGCCAAAAACATTCAGTACTTC.

CDR3 amino acids: CASKTSLGETQYF. CDR3 DNA: TGTGCCAGCAAGACTAGCTTGGGAGAGACCCAGTACTTC. The rearrangement uses TRBV12-3 or TRBV12-4 and TRBJ2-5; 7 bases align to TRBD2. Trimming at V came to 7 bases and at J to 4 bases, leaving 6 bases not matched to a gene. This CDR3 has 13 amino acids.

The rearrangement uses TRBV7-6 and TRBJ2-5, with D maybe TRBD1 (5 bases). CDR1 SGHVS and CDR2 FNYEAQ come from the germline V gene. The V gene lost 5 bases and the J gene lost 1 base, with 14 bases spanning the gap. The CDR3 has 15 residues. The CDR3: CASSPLTGRQETQYF. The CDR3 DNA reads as TGTGCCAGCAGCCCCCTTACAGGTCGCCAAGAGACCCAGTACTTC.

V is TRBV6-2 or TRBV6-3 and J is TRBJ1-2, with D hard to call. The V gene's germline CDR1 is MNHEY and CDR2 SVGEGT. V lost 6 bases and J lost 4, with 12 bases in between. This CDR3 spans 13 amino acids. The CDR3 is CASSLTEGYGYTF. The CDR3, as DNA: TGTGCCAGCAGCCTAACTGAGGGCTATGGCTACACCTTC.

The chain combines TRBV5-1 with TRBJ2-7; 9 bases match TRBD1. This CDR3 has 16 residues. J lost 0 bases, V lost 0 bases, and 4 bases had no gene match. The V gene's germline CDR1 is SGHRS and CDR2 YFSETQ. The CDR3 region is CASSLAGTGSSYEQYF. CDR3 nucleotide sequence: TGCGCCAGCAGCTTGGCAGGGACAGGGAGCTCCTACGAGCAGTACTTC.

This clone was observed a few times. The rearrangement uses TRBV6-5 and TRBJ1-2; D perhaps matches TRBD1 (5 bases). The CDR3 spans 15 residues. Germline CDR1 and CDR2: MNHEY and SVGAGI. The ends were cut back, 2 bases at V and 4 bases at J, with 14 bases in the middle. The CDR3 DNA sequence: TGTGCCAGCAGTTACCGGGGGGGAGTGGGCTATGGCTACACCTTC. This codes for CASSYRGGVGYGYTF.

The CDR3 bases are TGTGCCAGTTCTACCGGGGGGGCGCAGATAGGTGGAGAAAAACTGTTTTTT. It specifies CASSTGGAQIGGEKLFF. V usage is TRBV19 and J usage is TRBJ1-4, with D tentatively TRBD1 (6 bases). V shed 8 bases and J shed 8 bases, with 27 bases lying between them. The germline V gene encodes CDR1 LNHDA and CDR2 SQIVND (reference sequence). The CDR3 is 17 amino acids.

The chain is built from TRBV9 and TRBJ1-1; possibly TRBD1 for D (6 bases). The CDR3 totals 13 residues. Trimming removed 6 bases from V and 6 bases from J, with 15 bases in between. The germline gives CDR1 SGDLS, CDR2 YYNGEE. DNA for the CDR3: TGTGCCAGCACCTCCCCAGGGGCCGCTGAAGCTTTCTTT. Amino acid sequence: CASTSPGAAEAFF.

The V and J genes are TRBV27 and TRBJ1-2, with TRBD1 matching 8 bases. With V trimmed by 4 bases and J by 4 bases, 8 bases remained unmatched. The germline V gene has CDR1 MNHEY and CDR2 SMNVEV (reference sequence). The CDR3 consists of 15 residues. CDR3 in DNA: TGTGCCAGCAGTTCTGACAGGGACAGGAGCTATGGCTACACCTTC. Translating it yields CASSSDRDRSYGYTF.

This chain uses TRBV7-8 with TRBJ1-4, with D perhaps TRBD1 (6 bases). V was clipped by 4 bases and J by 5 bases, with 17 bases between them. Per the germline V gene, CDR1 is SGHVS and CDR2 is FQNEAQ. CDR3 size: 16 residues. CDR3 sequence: CASSSNHRDKNEKLFF. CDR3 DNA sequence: TGTGCCAGCAGCTCCAACCACAGGGATAAGAATGAAAAACTGTTTTTT.

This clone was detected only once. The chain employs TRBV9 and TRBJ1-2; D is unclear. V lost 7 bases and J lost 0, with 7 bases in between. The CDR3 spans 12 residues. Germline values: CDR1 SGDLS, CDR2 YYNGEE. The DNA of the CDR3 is TGTGCCAGCGAGGGAGCTAACTATGGCTACACCTTC. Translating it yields CASEGANYGYTF.

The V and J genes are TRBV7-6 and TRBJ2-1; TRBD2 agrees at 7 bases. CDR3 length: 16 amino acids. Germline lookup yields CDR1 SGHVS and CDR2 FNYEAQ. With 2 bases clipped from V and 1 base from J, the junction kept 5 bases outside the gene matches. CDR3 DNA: TGTGCCAGCAGCTTAACTAGCGCTTTATCCTACAATGAGCAGTTCTTC. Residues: CASSLTSALSYNEQFF.

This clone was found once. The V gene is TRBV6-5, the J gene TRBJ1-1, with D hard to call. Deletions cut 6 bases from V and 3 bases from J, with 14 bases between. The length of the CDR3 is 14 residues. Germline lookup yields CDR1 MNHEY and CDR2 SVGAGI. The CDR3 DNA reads TGTGCCAGCAGCCAACACCCGGAGGACACTGAAGCTTTCTTT. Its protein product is CASSQHPEDTEAFF.

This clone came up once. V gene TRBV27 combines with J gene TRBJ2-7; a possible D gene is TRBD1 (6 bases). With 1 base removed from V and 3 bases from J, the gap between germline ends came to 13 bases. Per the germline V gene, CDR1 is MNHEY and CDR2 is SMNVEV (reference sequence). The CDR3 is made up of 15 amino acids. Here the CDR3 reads CASSLYLGQHYEQYF. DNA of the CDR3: TGTGCCAGCAGTTTATACCTAGGACAGCACTACGAGCAGTACTTC.

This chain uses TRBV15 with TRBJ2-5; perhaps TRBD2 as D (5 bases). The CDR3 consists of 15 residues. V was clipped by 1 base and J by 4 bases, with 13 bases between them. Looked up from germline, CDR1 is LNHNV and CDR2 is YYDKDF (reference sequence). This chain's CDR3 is CATSRAGSVGETQYF. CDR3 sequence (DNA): TGTGCCACCAGCAGAGCGGGATCAGTGGGAGAGACCCAGTACTTC.

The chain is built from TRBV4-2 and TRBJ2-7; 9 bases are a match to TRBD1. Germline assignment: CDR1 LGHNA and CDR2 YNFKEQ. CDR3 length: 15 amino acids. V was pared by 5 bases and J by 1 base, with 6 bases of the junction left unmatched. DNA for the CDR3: TGTGCCAGCAGCGAAGCCGGGACAGGGTCCTACGAGCAGTACTTC. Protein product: CASSEAGTGSYEQYF.

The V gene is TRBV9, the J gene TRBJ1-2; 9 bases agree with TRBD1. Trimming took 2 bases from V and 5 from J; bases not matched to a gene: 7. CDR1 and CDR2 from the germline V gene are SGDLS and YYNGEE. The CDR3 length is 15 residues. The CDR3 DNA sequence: TGTGCCAGCAGCGTTGGGGGACAGGGATATTATGGCTACACCTTC. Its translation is CASSVGGQGYYGYTF.

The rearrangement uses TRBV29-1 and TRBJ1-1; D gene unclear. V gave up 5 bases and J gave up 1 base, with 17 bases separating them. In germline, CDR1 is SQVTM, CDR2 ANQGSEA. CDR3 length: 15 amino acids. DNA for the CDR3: TGCAGCGTTCATCTGGCGGAGGGCGGGAACACTGAAGCTTTCTTT. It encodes CSVHLAEGGNTEAFF.

CDR3 sequence: CASTDRVAKNIQYF. The CDR3 bases are TGTGCCAGCACCGACAGGGTAGCCAAAAACATTCAGTACTTC. The chain carries TRBV6-5 and TRBJ2-4; 7 bases are a match to TRBD1. CDR1 MNHEY and CDR2 SVGAGI come from the germline V gene. The CDR3 contains 14 residues. V dropped 7 bases and J dropped 0; count of bases not matched to a gene: 3.

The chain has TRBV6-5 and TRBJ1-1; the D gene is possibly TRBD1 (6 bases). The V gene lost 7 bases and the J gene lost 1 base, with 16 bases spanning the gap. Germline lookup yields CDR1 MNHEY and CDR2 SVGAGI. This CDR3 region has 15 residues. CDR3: CASTDRTRGNTEAFF. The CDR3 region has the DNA TGTGCCAGCACCGACAGGACGAGAGGGAACACTGAAGCTTTCTTT.